A single TCR beta chain is shown here with its context. What it recognizes is unknown. PCR used 60 Vbeta primers and 13 Jbeta primers. Sequencing used immunoSEQ multiplex PCR; TCRdb keeps in-frame clones, though not all of them. The sample shows 150,000 to 180,000 clones, 65% to 85% of them seen only once. The sample belongs to a study of cytomegalovirus exposure and HLA in healthy donors. The V gene's germline CDR1 is SGDLS and CDR2 YYNGEE. The CDR3 is made up of 14 amino acids. Trimming removed 0 bases from V and 0 bases from J, with 6 bases in between. Study findings and constraints: Reports credit the classifier with highly specific, highly sensitive diagnosis of cytomegalovirus status.

The chain links TRBV9 to TRBJ1-2; D is undetermined. Sequenced: PBMCs. The TCR originated in a young man in good health and CMV-seronegative. The CDR3 loop reads CASSVVAANYGYTF. The CDR3 DNA is TGTGCCAGCAGCGTAGTAGCGGCTAACTATGGCTACACCTTC.